Detailed here is one T cell receptor beta chain. The antigen is unknown. The same CDR3 also results from other DNA sequences found in this sample. The data stem from a study of cytomegalovirus exposure and HLA in healthy donors. Study findings and constraints: Association of 15,000 to 20,000 TCR beta sequences with HLA alleles was found at 0.05 false discovery rate in a later analysis.

The PCR employed 60 Vbeta primers together with 13 Jbeta primers. Sequenced by immunoSEQ multiplex PCR; TCRdb stores in-frame clones only, minus some. This sample's clone table lists tens of thousands of clones. The V gene lost 2 bases and the J gene lost 5 bases, with 9 bases spanning the gap. The germline V gene has CDR1 MRHNA and CDR2 SNTAGT. This CDR3 region has 13 residues. The rearrangement joins TRBV6-4 to TRBJ1-1; tentative D call: TRBD1 (5 bases). Sequenced input: PBMCs. This clonotype was sampled from a boy between 10 and 17 years old in good health and CMV-seronegative. The CDR3 spells CASSDRGRTEAFF. CDR3 DNA: TGTGCCAGCAGTGACAGGGGAAGGACTGAAGCTTTCTTT.